This TCR beta chain was recorded in a study of post-analysis software for immune sequencing data. The CDR3 length is 14 residues. V was clipped by 6 bases and J by 4 bases; unmatched bases: 3. CDR1 and CDR2 from the germline V gene are SGHAT and FQNNGV. Unique molecular identifiers featured in each of the TCR beta cDNA libraries. Yield was some 540,000 cDNA molecules from around 1 to 9.1 million T cells. TCRdb re-called the PCR reads through MiXCR, storing one row per CDR3 protein. Of over 700,000 distinct CDR3 sequences in the sample, about 27% were seen once. In its sample, this clonotype was seen a few times. Its cognate antigen is unknown. Study results and caveats: Multiple sclerosis patients showed significantly lower normalized Chao1 diversity than controls did. Five or six TRBV segments were more frequent in patients than controls; TRBV5-6, TRBV5-1 and TRBV20-1 belonged to this group.

Sequencing input: blood. V and J are TRBV11-2 and TRBJ1-4; 9 nucleotides line up with TRBD1. The clonotype comes from a girl aged 5-17 years with multiple sclerosis. CDR3 sequence reads: CASRPGQGNEKLFF. As DNA, the CDR3 is TGTGCCAGCAGACCGGGACAGGGTAATGAAAAACTGTTTTTT. Drawing the rest from reference TRBV11-2 and TRBJ1-4, the complete variable domain is EAGVAQSPRYKIIEKRQSVAFWCNPISGHATLYWYQQILGQGPKLLIQFQNNGVVDDSQLPKDRFSAERLKGVDSTLKIQPAKLEDSAVYLCASRPGQGNEKLFFGSGTQLSVL.